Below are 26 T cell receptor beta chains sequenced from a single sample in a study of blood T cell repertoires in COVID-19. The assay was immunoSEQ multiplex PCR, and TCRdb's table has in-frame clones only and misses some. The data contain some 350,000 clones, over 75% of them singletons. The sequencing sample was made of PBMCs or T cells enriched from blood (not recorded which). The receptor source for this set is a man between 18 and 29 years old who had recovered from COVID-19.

Here the CDR3 DNA reads TGTGCCAGTACAAGGTCAGGCTTTACGGTGCAGTACTTC. It yields the protein CASTRSGFTVQYF. The rearrangement uses TRBV6-5 and TRBJ2-7; D is unresolved. V gave up 9 bases and J gave up 9 bases, with 21 bases separating them. Germline CDR1 is MNHEY and CDR2 is SVGAGI. The CDR3 runs 13 residues.

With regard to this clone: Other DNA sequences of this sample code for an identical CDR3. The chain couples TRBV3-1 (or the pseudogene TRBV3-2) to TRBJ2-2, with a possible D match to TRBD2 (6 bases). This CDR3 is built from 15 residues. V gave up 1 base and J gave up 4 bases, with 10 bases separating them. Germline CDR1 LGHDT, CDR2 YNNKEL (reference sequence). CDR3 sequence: CASSQVGGRTGELFF. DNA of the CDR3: TGTGCCAGCAGCCAAGTCGGGGGTCGCACCGGGGAGCTGTTTTTT.

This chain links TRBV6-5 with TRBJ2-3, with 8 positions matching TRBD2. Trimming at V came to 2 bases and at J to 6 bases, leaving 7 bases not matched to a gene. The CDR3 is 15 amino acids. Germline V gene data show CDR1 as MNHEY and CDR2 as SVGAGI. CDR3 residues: CASSYGAGGVDTQYF. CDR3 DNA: TGTGCCAGCAGTTACGGCGCGGGGGGCGTTGATACGCAGTATTTT.

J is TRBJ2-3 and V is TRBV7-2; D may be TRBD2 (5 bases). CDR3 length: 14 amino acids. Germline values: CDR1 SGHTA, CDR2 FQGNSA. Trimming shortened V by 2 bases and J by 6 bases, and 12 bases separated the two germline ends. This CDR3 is CASSLRRSLDTQYF. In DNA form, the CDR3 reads TGTGCCAGCAGCTTAAGGAGGAGCCTGGATACGCAGTATTTT.

The CDR3 DNA reads TGTGCCAGCAGCGTACTGTCGGGACTAGCGTACCATGAGCAGTTCTTC. This codes for CASSVLSGLAYHEQFF. V is TRBV9 and J is TRBJ2-1, with 10 bases aligning to TRBD2. The length of the CDR3 is 16 residues. The germline V gene encodes CDR1 SGDLS and CDR2 YYNGEE. After removal of 1 base from V and 8 bases from J, the junction contained 9 bases not matched to a gene.

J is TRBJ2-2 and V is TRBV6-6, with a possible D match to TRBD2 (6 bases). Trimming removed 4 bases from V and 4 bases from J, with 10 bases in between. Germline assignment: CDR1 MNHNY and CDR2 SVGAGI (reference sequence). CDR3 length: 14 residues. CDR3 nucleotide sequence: TGTGCCAGCAGTTTAATGGAGGGCACCGGGGAGCTGTTTTTT. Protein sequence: CASSLMEGTGELFF.

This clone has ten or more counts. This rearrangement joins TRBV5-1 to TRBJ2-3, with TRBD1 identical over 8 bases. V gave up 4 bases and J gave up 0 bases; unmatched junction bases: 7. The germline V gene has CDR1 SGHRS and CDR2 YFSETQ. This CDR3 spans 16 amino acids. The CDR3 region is CASSPRTGLSTDTQYF. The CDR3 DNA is TGCGCCAGCAGCCCTCGGACAGGGCTGAGCACAGATACGCAGTATTTT.

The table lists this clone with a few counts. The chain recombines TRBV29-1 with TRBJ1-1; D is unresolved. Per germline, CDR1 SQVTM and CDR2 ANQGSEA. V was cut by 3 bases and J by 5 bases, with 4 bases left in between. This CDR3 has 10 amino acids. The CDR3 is CSVDGTEAFF. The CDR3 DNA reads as TGCAGCGTTGACGGGACTGAAGCTTTCTTT.

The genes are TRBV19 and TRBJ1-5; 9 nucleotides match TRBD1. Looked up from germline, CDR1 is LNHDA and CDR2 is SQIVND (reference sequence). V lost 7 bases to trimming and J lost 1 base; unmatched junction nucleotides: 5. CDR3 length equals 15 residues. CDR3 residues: CASNGQGWSNQPQHF. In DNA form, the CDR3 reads TGTGCCAGTAACGGACAGGGGTGGAGCAATCAGCCCCAGCATTTT.

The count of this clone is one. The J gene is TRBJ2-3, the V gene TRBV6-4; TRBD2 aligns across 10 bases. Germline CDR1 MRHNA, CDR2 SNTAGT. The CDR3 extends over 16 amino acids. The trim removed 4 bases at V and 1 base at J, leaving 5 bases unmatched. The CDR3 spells CASSVTGTSGTDTQYF. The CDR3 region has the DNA TGTGCCAGCAGTGTCACAGGGACTAGCGGCACAGATACGCAGTATTTT.

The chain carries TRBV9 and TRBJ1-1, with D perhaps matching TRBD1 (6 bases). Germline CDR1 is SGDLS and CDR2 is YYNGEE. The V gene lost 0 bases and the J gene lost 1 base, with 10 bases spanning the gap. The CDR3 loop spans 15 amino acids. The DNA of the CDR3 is TGTGCCAGCAGCGTAGCCCAGACAGGGAACACTGAAGCTTTCTTT. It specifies CASSVAQTGNTEAFF. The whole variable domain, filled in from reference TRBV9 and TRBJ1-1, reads DSGVTQTPKHLITATGQRVTLRCSPRSGDLSVYWYQQSLDQGLQFLIQYYNGEERAKGNILERFSAQQFPDLHSELNLSSLELGDSALYFCASSVAQTGNTEAFFGQGTRLTVV.

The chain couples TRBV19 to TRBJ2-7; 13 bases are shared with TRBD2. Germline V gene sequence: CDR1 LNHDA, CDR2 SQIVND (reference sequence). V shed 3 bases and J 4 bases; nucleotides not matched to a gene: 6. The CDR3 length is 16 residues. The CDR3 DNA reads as TGTGCCAGTAGTATGGTTCGGACTAGCGGGAGTTACGAGCAGTACTTC. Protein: CASSMVRTSGSYEQYF. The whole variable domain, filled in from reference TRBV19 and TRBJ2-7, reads DGGITQSPKYLFRKEGQNVTLSCEQNLNHDAMYWYRQDPGQGLRLIYYSQIVNDFQKGDIAEGYSVSREKKESFPLTVTSAQKNPTAFYLCASSMVRTSGSYEQYFGPGTRLTVT.

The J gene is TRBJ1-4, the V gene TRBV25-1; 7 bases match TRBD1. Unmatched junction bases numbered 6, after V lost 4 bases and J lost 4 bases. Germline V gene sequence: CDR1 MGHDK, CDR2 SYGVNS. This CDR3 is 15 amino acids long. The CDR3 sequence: CASSGRQGLNEKLFF. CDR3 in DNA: TGTGCCAGCAGTGGACGACAGGGCCTTAATGAAAAACTGTTTTTT.

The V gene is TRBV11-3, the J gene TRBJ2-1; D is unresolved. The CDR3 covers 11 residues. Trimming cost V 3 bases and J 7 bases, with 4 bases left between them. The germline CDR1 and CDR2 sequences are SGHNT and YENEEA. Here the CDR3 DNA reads TGTGCCAGCAGCTTGGAGAATGAGCAGTTCTTC. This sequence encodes CASSLENEQFF. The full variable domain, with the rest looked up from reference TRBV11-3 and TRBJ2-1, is EAGVVQSPRYKIIEKKQPVAFWCNPISGHNTLYWYLQNLGQGPELLIRYENEEAVDDSQLPKDRFSAERLKGVDSTLKIQPAELGDSAVYLCASSLENEQFFGPGTRLTVL.

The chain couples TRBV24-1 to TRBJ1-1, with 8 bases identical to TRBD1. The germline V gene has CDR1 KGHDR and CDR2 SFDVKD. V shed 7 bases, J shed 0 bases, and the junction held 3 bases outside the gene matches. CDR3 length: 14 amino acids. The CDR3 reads CATRETGVNTEAFF. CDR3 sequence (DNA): TGTGCCACCAGGGAGACAGGGGTGAACACTGAAGCTTTCTTT.

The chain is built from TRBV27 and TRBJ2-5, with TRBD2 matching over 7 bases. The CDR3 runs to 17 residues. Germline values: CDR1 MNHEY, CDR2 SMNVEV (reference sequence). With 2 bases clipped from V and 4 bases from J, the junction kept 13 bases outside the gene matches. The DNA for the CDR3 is TGTGCCAGCAGTTTAATCTGGGGGGAGGGGCTTAGAGAGACCCAGTACTTC. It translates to CASSLIWGEGLRETQYF.

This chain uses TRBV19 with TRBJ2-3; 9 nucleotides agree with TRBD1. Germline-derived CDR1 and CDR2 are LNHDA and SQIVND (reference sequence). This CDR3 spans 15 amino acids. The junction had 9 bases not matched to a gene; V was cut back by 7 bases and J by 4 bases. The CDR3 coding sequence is TGTGCCAGTAATCCCCGGGACAGGGATTCAGATACGCAGTATTTT. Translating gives CASNPRDRDSDTQYF.

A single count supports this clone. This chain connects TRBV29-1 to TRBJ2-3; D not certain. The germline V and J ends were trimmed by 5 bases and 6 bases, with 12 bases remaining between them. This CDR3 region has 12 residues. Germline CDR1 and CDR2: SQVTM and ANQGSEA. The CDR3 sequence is CSVRPSGDTQYF. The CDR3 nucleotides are TGCAGCGTTAGGCCTAGTGGTGATACGCAGTATTTT.

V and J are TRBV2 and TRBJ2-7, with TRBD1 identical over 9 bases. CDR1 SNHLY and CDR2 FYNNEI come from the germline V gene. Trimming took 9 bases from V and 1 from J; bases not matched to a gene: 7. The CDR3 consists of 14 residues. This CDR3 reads CARQTGTGSYEQYF. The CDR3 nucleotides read TGTGCCAGACAGACCGGGACAGGGTCCTACGAGCAGTACTTC.

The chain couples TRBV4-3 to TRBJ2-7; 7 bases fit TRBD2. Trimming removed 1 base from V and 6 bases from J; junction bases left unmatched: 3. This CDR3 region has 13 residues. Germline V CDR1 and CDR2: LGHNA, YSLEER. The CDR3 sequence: CASSQGEGVEQYF. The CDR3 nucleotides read TGCGCCAGCAGCCAAGGGGAGGGTGTCGAGCAGTACTTC.

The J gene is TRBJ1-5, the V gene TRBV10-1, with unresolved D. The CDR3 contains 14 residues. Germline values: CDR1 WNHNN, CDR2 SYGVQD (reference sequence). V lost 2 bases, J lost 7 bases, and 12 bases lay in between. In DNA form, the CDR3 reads TGCGCCAGCAGTGAGGGAGGTTCGAGACAGCCCCAGCATTTT. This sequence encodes CASSEGGSRQPQHF.

The CDR3: CASSLGQYTDTQYF. The CDR3 nucleotides read TGTGCCAGCAGCTTAGGACAGTACACAGATACGCAGTATTTT. The rearrangement uses TRBV5-4 and TRBJ2-3, with D perhaps matching TRBD1 (6 bases). CDR1 and CDR2 from the germline V gene are SGHNT and YYREEE (reference sequence). Trimming cost V 2 bases and J 2 bases, with 9 bases left between them. This CDR3 spans 14 amino acids. The full variable domain, completed using reference TRBV5-4 and TRBJ2-3, is ETGVTQSPTHLIKTRGQQVTLRCSSQSGHNTVSWYQQALGQGPQFIFQYYREEENGRGNFPPRFSGLQFPNYSSELNVNALELDDSALYLCASSLGQYTDTQYFGPGTRLTVL.

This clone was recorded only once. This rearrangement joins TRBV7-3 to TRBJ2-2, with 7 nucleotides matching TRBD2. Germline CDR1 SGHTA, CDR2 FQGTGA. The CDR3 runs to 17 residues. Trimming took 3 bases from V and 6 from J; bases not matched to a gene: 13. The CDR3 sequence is CASSFVAGAYKPGELFF. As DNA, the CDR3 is TGTGCCAGCAGCTTCGTCGCGGGAGCATATAAACCCGGGGAGCTGTTTTTT. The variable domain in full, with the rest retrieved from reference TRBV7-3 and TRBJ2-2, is GAGVSQTPSNKVTEKGKYVELRCDPISGHTALYWYRQSLGQGPEFLIYFQGTGAADDSGLPNDRFFAVRPEGSVSTLKIQRTERGDSAVYLCASSFVAGAYKPGELFFGEGSRLTVL.

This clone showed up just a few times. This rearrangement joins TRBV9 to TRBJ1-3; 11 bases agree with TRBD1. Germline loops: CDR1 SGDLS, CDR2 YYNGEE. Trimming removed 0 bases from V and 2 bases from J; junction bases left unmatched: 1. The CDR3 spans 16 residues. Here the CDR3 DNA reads TGTGCCAGCAGCGTAGGGGACAGGGGGACTGGAAACACCATATATTTT. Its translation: CASSVGDRGTGNTIYF.

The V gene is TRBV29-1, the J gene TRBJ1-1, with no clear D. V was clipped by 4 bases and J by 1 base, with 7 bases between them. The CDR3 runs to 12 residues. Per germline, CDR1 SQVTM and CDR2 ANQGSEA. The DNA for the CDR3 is TGCAGCGTTGGACAACAGAACACTGAAGCTTTCTTT. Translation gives CSVGQQNTEAFF.

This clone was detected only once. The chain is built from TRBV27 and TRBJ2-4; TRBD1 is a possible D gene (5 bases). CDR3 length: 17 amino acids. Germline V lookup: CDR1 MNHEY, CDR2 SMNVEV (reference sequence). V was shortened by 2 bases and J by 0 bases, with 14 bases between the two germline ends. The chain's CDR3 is CASSLGPGRVAKNIQYF. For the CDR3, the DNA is TGTGCCAGCAGTTTAGGACCGGGCAGGGTAGCCAAAAACATTCAGTACTTC.